The 30 T cell receptor beta chains below come from one sample, sequenced in a study of T cell responses to AZD1222 COVID-19 vaccine. This table comes from immunoSEQ multiplex PCR, and its TCRdb copy is limited to in-frame clones, with some not included. The sample records roughly 200,000 clones, approximately 93% being singletons. Material: peripheral blood, obtained 28 days after the second AZD1222 dose. The receptors were sampled from an adult who received the AZD1222 COVID-19 vaccine.

For this clone: Its ends do not fully match the called genes, so a read error is possible. The V call is TRBV7-7, the J call TRBJ1-5; D might be TRBD1 (6 bases). The germline gives CDR1 SSHAT, CDR2 FNYEAQ (reference sequence). The CDR3 contains 13 residues. The CDR3 is CASSPTGTEPQHF. The DNA of the CDR3 is TGTGCTAGCAGCCCAACAGGGACGGAGCCCCAGCATTTT.

The gene calls are TRBV6-1 and TRBJ2-7; 9 nucleotides agree with TRBD2. Germline V gives CDR1 MNHNS, CDR2 SASEGT. CDR3 length equals 14 residues. J was trimmed by 7 bases and V by 3 bases; bases with no gene match: 7. CDR3 residues: CASSEREGRREQYF. In DNA form, the CDR3 reads TGTGCCAGCAGTGAGCGGGAGGGCCGGAGGGAGCAGTACTTC.

This chain connects TRBV5-4 to TRBJ1-2; the match to TRBD1 covers 7 bases. CDR3 length: 13 residues. Germline CDR1 SGHNT, CDR2 YYREEE (reference sequence). V shed 5 bases, J shed 2 bases, and the junction held 3 bases outside the gene matches. CDR3 in amino acids: CASRRTGNYGYTF. For the CDR3, the DNA is TGTGCCAGCAGACGGACAGGAAACTATGGCTACACCTTC.

The CDR3 reads CASSIGQPPYSGNTIYF. Here the CDR3 DNA reads TGTGCCAGTAGTATAGGGCAGCCACCATACTCTGGAAACACCATATATTTT. V is TRBV19 and J is TRBJ1-3, with D unresolved. Germline assignment: CDR1 LNHDA and CDR2 SQIVND (reference sequence). This CDR3 is built from 17 residues. V lost 1 base to trimming and J lost 0 bases, with 13 bases between them.

V and J are TRBV7-2 and TRBJ2-5, with D perhaps TRBD1 (5 bases). In germline, CDR1 is SGHTA, CDR2 FQGNSA. Trimming took 0 bases from V and 5 from J, leaving 10 bases between them. The CDR3 has 14 residues. The CDR3 reads CASSLAGPRETQYF. The CDR3 DNA follows: TGTGCCAGCAGCTTAGCGGGGCCACGGGAGACCCAGTACTTC.

The CDR3 coding sequence is TGTGCCAGCAGCCACCAGGCGGGACCCCTATACAATGAGCAGTTCTTC. Translation: CASSHQAGPLYNEQFF. This chain uses TRBV7-9 with TRBJ2-1, with a possible D match to TRBD2 (6 bases). The V gene lost 5 bases and the J gene lost 4 bases, with 18 bases spanning the gap. The CDR3 consists of 16 residues. Looked up from germline, CDR1 is SEHNR and CDR2 is FQNEAQ (reference sequence).

This rearrangement joins TRBV27 to TRBJ1-2; D is ambiguous. The germline CDR1 and CDR2 sequences are MNHEY and SMNVEV (reference sequence). Between the trimmed V and J ends, which lost 2 bases and 2 bases, there was a span of 6 bases. This CDR3 comprises 13 residues. DNA of the CDR3: TGTGCCAGCAGTTTACGTGAAAACTATGGCTACACCTTC. This translates into CASSLRENYGYTF.

This chain connects TRBV7-9 to TRBJ1-4; the D gene is possibly TRBD1 (5 bases). This CDR3 region has 16 residues. V lost 1 base and J lost 0, with 9 bases in between. Germline V gene sequence: CDR1 SEHNR, CDR2 FQNEAQ (reference sequence). The chain's CDR3 is CASSLGQGATNEKLFF. DNA of the CDR3: TGTGCCAGCAGCTTAGGGCAAGGGGCAACTAATGAAAAACTGTTTTTT. The full variable domain, with the rest looked up from reference TRBV7-9 and TRBJ1-4, is DTGVSQNPRHKITKRGQNVTFRCDPISEHNRLYWYRQTLGQGPEFLTYFQNEAQLEKSRLLSDRFSAERPKGSFSTLEIQRTEQGDSAMYLCASSLGQGATNEKLFFGSGTQLSVL.

This chain joins TRBV5-6 and TRBJ1-2; D gene ambiguous. Trimming took off 0 bases at V and 8 bases at J, with 11 bases between the two ends. From germline, CDR1 is SGHDT and CDR2 YYEEEE. The CDR3 has 13 amino acids. The CDR3 sequence: CASSLGGLGGYTF. The CDR3 region has the DNA TGTGCCAGCAGCTTGGGAGGGTTAGGGGGCTACACCTTC.

The chain carries TRBV3-1 (or the pseudogene TRBV3-2) and TRBJ2-1; 8 bases are a match to TRBD1. V was pared by 3 bases and J by 8 bases, with 9 bases of the junction left unmatched. This CDR3 has 15 residues. Germline V CDR1 and CDR2: LGHDT, YNNKEL (reference sequence). CDR3 region: CASSHTGTGFDEQFF. Written as DNA, the CDR3 is TGTGCCAGCAGCCATACCGGGACAGGTTTCGATGAGCAGTTCTTC.

The chain uses TRBV9 and TRBJ2-3; TRBD1 agrees at 7 bases. The CDR3 extends over 14 amino acids. Unmatched junction bases numbered 5, after V lost 6 bases and J lost 1 base. Germline assignment: CDR1 SGDLS and CDR2 YYNGEE. For the CDR3, the DNA is TGTGCCAGCACCGAGGGGGCCGGCACAGATACGCAGTATTTT. It yields the protein CASTEGAGTDTQYF.

CDR3 nucleotides: TGTGCCAGCAGCGGGGGACTAGCGGGAGACACCTACGAGCAGTACTTC. Its protein product is CASSGGLAGDTYEQYF. The chain recombines TRBV5-6 with TRBJ2-7; 14 bases line up with TRBD2. V dropped 4 bases and J dropped 2; count of bases not matched to a gene: 5. CDR1 and CDR2 from the germline V gene are SGHDT and YYEEEE. This CDR3 region has 16 residues.

The gene calls are TRBV5-1 and TRBJ2-2; 9 bases are a match to TRBD2. Losses at the gene ends were 3 bases for V and 3 bases for J; bases not matched to a gene: 6. The CDR3 consists of 16 residues. Germline lookup yields CDR1 SGHRS and CDR2 YFSETQ. The CDR3 DNA reads as TGCGCCAGCAGCTGGCTCGGGACTAGCTACACCGGGGAGCTGTTTTTT. It yields the protein CASSWLGTSYTGELFF.

This rearrangement joins TRBV9 to TRBJ2-3; 9 bases are a match to TRBD2. Trimming removed 0 bases from V and 2 bases from J; junction bases left unmatched: 13. Germline CDR1 SGDLS, CDR2 YYNGEE. This CDR3 spans 19 amino acids. In DNA form, the CDR3 reads TGTGCCAGCAGCGTAGGGCTAGCGGGGTCCTCACTCTCCACAGATACGCAGTATTTT. This gives the protein CASSVGLAGSSLSTDTQYF. The full variable domain, in which reference TRBV9 and TRBJ2-3 provide the parts outside the CDR3, is DSGVTQTPKHLITATGQRVTLRCSPRSGDLSVYWYQQSLDQGLQFLIQYYNGEERAKGNILERFSAQQFPDLHSELNLSSLELGDSALYFCASSVGLAGSSLSTDTQYFGPGTRLTVL.

This clone was seen only once. V and J are TRBV6-1 and TRBJ2-7; D remains ambiguous. From germline, CDR1 is MNHNS and CDR2 SASEGT. V was cut by 2 bases and J by 5 bases, with 7 bases left in between. The CDR3 spans 12 residues. Written as DNA, the CDR3 is TGTGCCAGCAGTGAAAATCCCCACGAGCAGTACTTC. Translated: CASSENPHEQYF.

J is TRBJ1-2 and V is TRBV19; TRBD1 matches at 9 bases. CDR1 and CDR2 from the germline V gene are LNHDA and SQIVND (reference sequence). The CDR3 runs to 15 residues. Unmatched junction bases numbered 11, after V lost 5 bases and J lost 7 bases. The CDR3 DNA is TGTGCCAGTAGTGTCTCGGCCGGGACAGGGCTTGGCTACACCTTC. It translates to CASSVSAGTGLGYTF.

The CDR3 sequence: CASSHTSGIYEQYF. The CDR3 nucleotides read TGTGCCAGCAGCCACACTAGCGGGATTTACGAGCAGTACTTC. This chain links TRBV3-1 (or the pseudogene TRBV3-2) with TRBJ2-7; 10 bases are shared with TRBD2. CDR1 LGHDT and CDR2 YNNKEL come from the germline V gene (reference sequence). The CDR3 has 14 residues. Unmatched junction bases numbered 3, after V lost 3 bases and J lost 4 bases.

In nucleotides, the CDR3 is TGTGCCAGCAGCTTAGACCACTATGGCTACACCTTC. Amino acid sequence: CASSLDHYGYTF. V usage is TRBV7-2 and J usage is TRBJ1-2; D is ambiguous. Trimming left V 1 base short and J 3 bases short, with 3 bases between. The CDR3 totals 12 residues. Germline V gene data show CDR1 as SGHTA and CDR2 as FQGNSA. The full variable domain, with the rest looked up from reference TRBV7-2 and TRBJ1-2, is GAGVSQSPSNKVTEKGKDVELRCDPISGHTALYWYRQSLGQGLEFLIYFQGNSAPDKSGLPSDRFSAERTGGSVSTLTIQRTQQEDSAVYLCASSLDHYGYTFGSGTRLTVV.

This sequence joins TRBV11-2 and TRBJ2-3; TRBD2 agrees at 8 bases. V was clipped by 4 bases and J by 0 bases; unmatched bases: 12. The CDR3 spans 18 residues. Germline V CDR1 and CDR2: SGHAT, FQNNGV. In DNA, the CDR3 is TGTGCCAGCAGCTATAGGGGGGCTAGCGGGCCTAGCACAGATACGCAGTATTTT. It codes for CASSYRGASGPSTDTQYF.

The J gene is TRBJ1-5, the V gene TRBV28; D ambiguous. CDR1 and CDR2 from the germline V gene are MDHEN and SYDVKM. The CDR3 has 15 amino acids. Trimming left V 3 bases short and J 2 bases short, with 11 bases between. CDR3 region: CASSFRVRGNQPQHF. In nucleotides, the CDR3 is TGTGCCAGCAGTTTTAGGGTGAGGGGCAATCAGCCCCAGCATTTT. The variable domain in full, completed from reference TRBV28 and TRBJ1-5, reads DVKVTQSSRYLVKRTGEKVFLECVQDMDHENMFWYRQDPGLGLRLIYFSYDVKMKEKGDIPEGYSVSREKKERFSLILESASTNQTSMYLCASSFRVRGNQPQHFGDGTRLSIL.

The rearrangement joins TRBV5-8 to TRBJ1-5, with TRBD1 identical over 8 bases. The J segment lost 7 bases and the V segment lost 3 bases, leaving 15 bases of the junction unmatched. This CDR3 has 17 amino acids. Germline V gives CDR1 SGHTS, CDR2 YDEGEE. CDR3 residues: CASSYHQVLGQAQPQHF. The CDR3 DNA reads TGTGCCAGCAGCTACCATCAAGTGTTGGGACAGGCGCAGCCCCAGCATTTT. The complete variable domain, with remaining parts taken from reference TRBV5-8 and TRBJ1-5, reads EAGVTQSPTHLIKTRGQQATLRCSPISGHTSVYWYQQALGLGLQFLLWYDEGEERNRGNFPPRFSGRQFPNYSSELNVNALELEDSALYLCASSYHQVLGQAQPQHFGDGTRLSIL.

The rearrangement joins TRBV12-3 or TRBV12-4 to TRBJ1-6; D gene uncertain. The CDR3 is 13 residues long. The germline V and J ends were trimmed by 1 base and 14 bases, with 12 bases remaining between them. In nucleotides, the CDR3 is TGTGCCAGCAGTTTAGACCCGGAAGCGGCCCTCCACTTT. Its translation is CASSLDPEAALHF.

Regarding this clone: Other DNA sequences in the same sample also yield this CDR3. The rearrangement joins TRBV18 to TRBJ2-7; 7 positions match TRBD1. This CDR3 has 13 residues. Germline lookup yields CDR1 KGHSH and CDR2 LQKENI. Trimming at V came to 4 bases and at J to 0 bases, leaving 0 bases not matched to a gene. This chain's CDR3 is CASSRDSSYEQYF. For the CDR3, the DNA is TGTGCCAGCTCACGGGACAGCTCCTACGAGCAGTACTTC.

V gene TRBV5-1 combines with J gene TRBJ1-2; 8 nucleotides agree with TRBD1. CDR1 is SGHRS and CDR2 is YFSETQ in the germline V gene. This CDR3 spans 15 amino acids. V lost 1 base and J lost 3; bases outside the gene matches: 5. The CDR3 nucleotides read TGCGCCAGCAGCTTGTTGGCAGGGGGCGACTATGGCTACACCTTC. This sequence encodes CASSLLAGGDYGYTF.

The chain recombines TRBV7-8 with TRBJ2-7; 9 bases line up with TRBD2. CDR3 size: 15 residues. Germline CDR1 is SGHVS and CDR2 is FQNEAQ. Unmatched junction bases numbered 4, after V lost 2 bases and J lost 2 bases. The DNA for the CDR3 is TGTGCCAGCAGCTTAAATAGCGGGAGCGCCTACGAGCAGTACTTC. This encodes CASSLNSGSAYEQYF.

The CDR3 DNA sequence: TGTGCCAGCAGCCTAGATACGCAGTATTTT. It encodes CASSLDTQYF. The chain joins TRBV28 to TRBJ2-3; D remains unclear. The CDR3 has 10 amino acids. Germline V gene data show CDR1 as MDHEN and CDR2 as SYDVKM. Trimming pared 6 bases from V and 5 bases from J, leaving 3 bases between.

V usage is TRBV28 and J usage is TRBJ2-7; possible D gene TRBD1, 8 bases. Germline V gene sequence: CDR1 MDHEN, CDR2 SYDVKM. Trimming shortened V by 3 bases and J by 6 bases, and 18 bases separated the two germline ends. The CDR3 has 15 amino acids. CDR3: CASSLAGGGGVEQYF. The CDR3, as DNA: TGTGCCAGCAGTTTGGCAGGGGGCGGGGGAGTCGAGCAGTACTTC. The whole variable domain, remainder taken from reference TRBV28 and TRBJ2-7, is DVKVTQSSRYLVKRTGEKVFLECVQDMDHENMFWYRQDPGLGLRLIYFSYDVKMKEKGDIPEGYSVSREKKERFSLILESASTNQTSMYLCASSLAGGGGVEQYFGPGTRLTVT.

The chain employs TRBV11-2 and TRBJ1-6, with a weak D call TRBD1 (5 bases). Germline values: CDR1 SGHAT, CDR2 FQNNGV. This CDR3 has 14 amino acids. V was cut by 3 bases and J by 7 bases, with 10 bases left in between. In nucleotides, the CDR3 is TGTGCCAGCAGCTTGAACCGGGACAATTCACCCCTCCACTTT. Protein sequence: CASSLNRDNSPLHF.

The chain uses TRBV12-3 or TRBV12-4 and TRBJ1-2, with D possibly being TRBD1 (6 bases). CDR3 size: 13 residues. Trimming removed 4 bases at V and 5 bases at J, with 11 bases between. For the CDR3, the DNA is TGTGCCAGCAGTTGGGGGGCGCGATATGGCTACACCTTC. It encodes CASSWGARYGYTF.

CDR3 in DNA: TGTGCCAGTAGTCCTAGTCGCGGGGGGGCCCGGAATGAGCAGTTCTTC. It encodes CASSPSRGGARNEQFF. The rearrangement links TRBV19 to TRBJ2-1, with TRBD2 matching over 9 bases. The CDR3 spans 16 residues. J gave up 7 bases and V 5 bases, and 12 bases lay outside the gene matches. CDR1 is LNHDA and CDR2 is SQIVND in the germline V gene (reference sequence).